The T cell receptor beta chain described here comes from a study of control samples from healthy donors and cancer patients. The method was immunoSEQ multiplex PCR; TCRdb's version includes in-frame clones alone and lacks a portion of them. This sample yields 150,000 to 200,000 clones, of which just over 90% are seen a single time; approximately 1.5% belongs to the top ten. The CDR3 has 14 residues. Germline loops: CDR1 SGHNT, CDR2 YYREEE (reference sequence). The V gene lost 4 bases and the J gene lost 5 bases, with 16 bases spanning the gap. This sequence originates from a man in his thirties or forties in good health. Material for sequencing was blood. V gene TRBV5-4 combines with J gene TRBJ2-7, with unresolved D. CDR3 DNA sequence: TGTGCCAGCAGCCCCTCCCCGGAACCCCACGAGCAGTACTTC. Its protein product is CASSPSPEPHEQYF.